A selection of T cell receptor beta chains follows, all from one sample in a study of blood T cell repertoires in COVID-19. This table comes from immunoSEQ multiplex PCR, and its TCRdb copy is limited to in-frame clones, with some not included. This sample has around 130,000 clones, with less than 90% found just once. The sample consisted of PBMCs or T cells enriched from blood (not recorded which). The receptors shown here come from a woman younger than 45 who had recovered from COVID-19. CDR3s include the opening cysteine and the closing phenylalanine or tryptophan. The order of the fields is clone size, V gene, J gene, D gene, CDR3 DNA, CDR3 protein. The D gene is left open where the match is weak. Rows give clone size only sometimes, using once, few, many, or a class for an expanded clone.

once	TRBV7-2	TRBJ2-7	TRBD2	TGTGCCAGCAACGGGGGACTAATGGGGGAGCAGTACTTC	CASNGGLMGEQYF
-	TRBV6-5	TRBJ1-5	-	TGTGCCAGCAGTTACTCGCGGGGACAGCCCCAGCATTTT	CASSYSRGQPQHF
-	TRBV10-1	TRBJ2-7	TRBD2	TGCGCCAGCAGTCCAACTAGCGCTGAATCCTACGAGCAGTACTTC	CASSPTSAESYEQYF
-	TRBV6-5	TRBJ2-1	-	TGTGCCAGCATCCCCATATCAGGCTCCTACAATGAGCAGTTCTTC	CASIPISGSYNEQFF
-	TRBV25-1	TRBJ2-2	-	TGTGCCAGCAGTTGGACAGTGAACACCGGGGAGCTGTTTTTT	CASSWTVNTGELFF
-	TRBV6-5	TRBJ1-1	-	TGTGCCAGCAGTTACACGCGGGGCACTGAAGCTTTCTTT	CASSYTRGTEAFF
-	TRBV6-5	TRBJ2-3	TRBD2	TGTGCCAGCAGTTACCTAGCGGGTAACACAGATACGCAGTATTTT	CASSYLAGNTDTQYF
-	TRBV7-2	TRBJ1-6	TRBD1	TGTGCCAGCAGCTCTACGGACAGGGAGAATTCACCCCTCCACTTT	CASSSTDRENSPLHF
few	TRBV2	TRBJ2-1	TRBD2	TGTGCCAGCGCGCGGACTAGCGGCTACAATGAGCAGTTCTTC	CASARTSGYNEQFF
-	TRBV28	TRBJ2-1	-	TGTGCCAGCACCCCCCCAATTGGGCGGGGTCCCCCCTACAATGAGCAGTTCTTC	CASTPPIGRGPPYNEQFF
-	TRBV30	TRBJ1-2	-	TGTGCCTGGAGATCGCCCGGCGGTAATGGCTACACCTTC	CAWRSPGGNGYTF
once	TRBV19	TRBJ1-1	TRBD1	TGTGCCAGTAGTGCCTCTGCTCACAGGGGCGCCACTGAAGCTTTCTTT	CASSASAHRGATEAFF
-	TRBV12-5	TRBJ1-2	-	TGTGCTAGTGGTTTGTCAGGGAAGAATTCTGGCTACACCTTC	CASGLSGKNSGYTF
-	TRBV4-2	TRBJ1-1	-	TGTGCCAGCAGCCAAGGAGTCGGAGTTAGGACAGAAGCTTTCTTT	CASSQGVGVRTEAFF
-	TRBV19	TRBJ1-2	TRBD1	TGTGCCACACTTGGGACAGGGAACTATGGCTACACCTTC	CATLGTGNYGYTF
-	TRBV3-1/TRBV3-2	TRBJ2-7	TRBD2	TGTGCCAGCAGCCAAGGTAGCGGGAGGTACGAGCAGTACTTC	CASSQGSGRYEQYF
few	TRBV30	TRBJ2-2	-	TGTGCCTGGAGCCGAGACGGGGAGCTGTTTTTT	CAWSRDGELFF
-	TRBV5-1	TRBJ2-7	-	TGCGCCAGCAGCTCGGGCGGGATCGGCTACGAGCAGTACTTC	CASSSGGIGYEQYF
-	TRBV4-3	TRBJ2-2	TRBD2	TGCGCCAGCAGCCAAGATGCAGCGGGAGGATCCACCGGGGAGCTGTTTTTT	CASSQDAAGGSTGELFF
-	TRBV18	TRBJ1-5	-	TGTGCCAGCTCACCCAAGACCGGGTCCAATCAGCCCCAGCATTTT	CASSPKTGSNQPQHF
-	TRBV18	TRBJ1-1	-	TGTGCCAGCTCACCATTAGGAGGGAAGAACACTGAAGCTTTCTTT	CASSPLGGKNTEAFF
-	TRBV6-4	TRBJ2-3	TRBD2	TGTGCCAGCAGTGAGGTAGCGGGAGCCCCCGGCACAGATACGCAGTATTTT	CASSEVAGAPGTDTQYF
-	TRBV18	TRBJ2-3	-	TGTGCCAGCTCACCTAACAGGGAGGGATCGCCAGATACGCAGTATTTT	CASSPNREGSPDTQYF
-	TRBV28	TRBJ2-3	-	TGTGCCAGCAGTTTTATTGGAGCGGCTAGCACAGATACGCAGTATTTT	CASSFIGAASTDTQYF
-	TRBV18	TRBJ1-5	TRBD1	TGTGCCAGCTCACCGTTCCGGGACAGGGGCAATCAGCCCCAGCATTTT	CASSPFRDRGNQPQHF
-	TRBV11-2	TRBJ1-4	-	TGTGCCAGCAGCTTAACCGGAGCAACTAATGAAAAACTGTTTTTT	CASSLTGATNEKLFF
-	TRBV30	TRBJ2-1	TRBD2	TGTGCCTCCGCGGGATATCGAGCGGGAGATTTCTTC	CASAGYRAGDFF
-	TRBV7-9	TRBJ2-7	-	TGTGCCAGCGCCGGGACACTATACACGAGCTCCTACGAGCAGTACTTC	CASAGTLYTSSYEQYF
-	TRBV7-2	TRBJ1-6	TRBD1	TGTGCCAGCAGACCTACAGGGGGTTCACCCCTCCACTTT	CASRPTGGSPLHF
once	TRBV6-2/TRBV6-3	TRBJ2-1	-	TGTGCCAGCAGTTACGGTATGGGGCAAATACGAGTCCATGAGCAGTTCTTC	CASSYGMGQIRVHEQFF
-	TRBV5-4	TRBJ2-4	TRBD2	TGTGCCAGCAGCCCCACTAGCGGGAGGGCACGGGGAAACATTCAGTACTTC	CASSPTSGRARGNIQYF
-	TRBV20-1	TRBJ2-1	TRBD1	TGCAGTGCTAGTGGGGACAGGGACAACAATGAGCAGTTCTTC	CSASGDRDNNEQFF
-	TRBV18	TRBJ1-1	TRBD1	TGTGCCAGCTCACCGACCGGGACAGCTAACACTGAAGCTTTCTTT	CASSPTGTANTEAFF
-	TRBV2	TRBJ2-1	TRBD2	TGTGCCAGCAGTGAAACTAGCGGGAGAAACAATGAGCAGTTCTTC	CASSETSGRNNEQFF